Below, one TCR beta chain is given with its context. Its specificity is not known. This sample stems from a study of cytomegalovirus exposure and HLA in healthy donors. Study-wide results and caveats: It was only CMV serostatus that was available as immune exposure information. Looking again later, the authors saw that most CMV-associated TCR beta chains seemed HLA-restricted.

Trimming took 10 bases from V and 1 from J; bases not matched to a gene: 21. Germline CDR1 LNHDA, CDR2 SQIVND (reference sequence). CDR3 size: 18 residues. A multiplex PCR was run with 60 Vbeta primers and 13 Jbeta primers. Original analysis: Unique TCR beta chains numbered approximately 76 million in a later analysis, with about 9.9 million shared. The repertoire was sequenced with immunoSEQ multiplex PCR; TCRdb's copy has only in-frame clones and lacks some. For V, J and clone size, that table is used; D and trimming come from the DNA. The table lists 70,000 to 95,000 clones, around 62% of them singletons, with around 5.5% in the top ten.

V and J are TRBV19 and TRBJ1-1, with 7 nucleotides matching TRBD1. The sample taken for sequencing was PBMCs. This TCR was recovered from a woman in her thirties in good health and CMV-seropositive. For the CDR3, the DNA is TGTGCCACTGAAGAGGGACCCGGGACAGCCAGGAGGAACACTGAAGCTTTCTTT. It translates to CATEEGPGTARRNTEAFF.